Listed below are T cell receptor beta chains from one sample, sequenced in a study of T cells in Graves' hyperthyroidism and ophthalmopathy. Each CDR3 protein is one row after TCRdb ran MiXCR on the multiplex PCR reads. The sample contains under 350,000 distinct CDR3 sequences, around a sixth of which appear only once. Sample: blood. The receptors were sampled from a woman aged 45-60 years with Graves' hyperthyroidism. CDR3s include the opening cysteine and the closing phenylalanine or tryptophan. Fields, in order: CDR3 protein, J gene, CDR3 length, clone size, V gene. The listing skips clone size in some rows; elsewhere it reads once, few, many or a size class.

CASRFQLPSGYTF,TRBJ1-2,13,many,TRBV28
CASTPGARQPQHF,TRBJ1-5,13,NA,TRBV12-3/TRBV12-4
CASSPSRGDEKLFF,TRBJ1-4,14,NA,TRBV18
CASSPLLPTGSGELFF,TRBJ2-2,16,few,TRBV3-1
CASNYRGYNSPLHF,TRBJ1-6,14,few,TRBV2
CSVTGALGTEAFF,TRBJ1-1,13,NA,TRBV29-1
CASSSPTGGHGYTF,TRBJ1-2,14,NA,TRBV28
CSVLQVVGDPYNEQFF,TRBJ2-1,16,NA,TRBV29-1
CASSRGDADTQYF,TRBJ2-3,13,many,TRBV11-3
CSARVTSSGRGETQYF,TRBJ2-5,16,NA,TRBV20-1
CSACPLGDIQYF,TRBJ2-4,12,NA,TRBV20-1